The present T cell receptor beta chain was sequenced within a study of T cells in Graves' hyperthyroidism and ophthalmopathy. The CDR3 runs to 15 residues. Germline V gene data show CDR1 as MNHNS and CDR2 as SASEGT. V lost 4 bases and J 6 bases, leaving 15 bases between the germline ends. RNA transcripts provided the source from which TCR beta CDR3 regions were amplified. HTBI primers were the set used in a first-round RT-PCR of the TCR CDR3. TCRdb re-analysed the multiplex PCR reads in MiXCR, keeping a single row per CDR3 protein. The top ten clones hold approximately 33% of a sample with about 320,000 distinct CDR3 sequences, approximately 17% of them seen once. As regards this clonotype: The antigen remains undetermined.

Those with hyperthyroidism were 18 to 65 years old, newly diagnosed, and ill for under 2 months. Clinical symptoms, serum thyroxine, TRAb, thyroid ultrasound and orbital computed tomography established diagnosis. Study-level findings and limits: Ophthalmopathy was separated from stable hyperthyroidism by a 13 V-J model.

Material: blood. The chain recombines TRBV6-1 with TRBJ2-2; perhaps TRBD1 as D (5 bases). The clonotype was recovered from a man younger than 45 with Graves' hyperthyroidism. This CDR3 is CASSVGHTSPGELFF. The CDR3 DNA is TGTGCCAGCAGTGTTGGACACACAAGTCCCGGGGAGCTGTTTTTT.